This paragraph covers one T cell receptor beta chain sequence. Libraries were prepared by immunoSEQ multiplex PCR; TCRdb keeps only in-frame clonotypes and omits some of them. The sample comprises 15,000 to 20,000 clones, about nine tenths of which are singletons, and 10% to 15% rests with the top ten. The V gene's germline CDR1 is MNHNY and CDR2 SVGAGI (reference sequence). The V and J ends lost 7 bases and 4 bases respectively, with 13 bases between them. The CDR3 covers 13 residues. These data belong to a study of technical replicates of blood from a handful of donors. The sample taken for sequencing was PBMCs. The genes are TRBV6-6 and TRBJ1-1, with unresolved D. The receptor was derived from a human donor in good health. In DNA form, the CDR3 reads TGTGCCAGCACCATCTCTCTAGGCACTGAAGCTTTCTTT. Amino acids: CASTISLGTEAFF.